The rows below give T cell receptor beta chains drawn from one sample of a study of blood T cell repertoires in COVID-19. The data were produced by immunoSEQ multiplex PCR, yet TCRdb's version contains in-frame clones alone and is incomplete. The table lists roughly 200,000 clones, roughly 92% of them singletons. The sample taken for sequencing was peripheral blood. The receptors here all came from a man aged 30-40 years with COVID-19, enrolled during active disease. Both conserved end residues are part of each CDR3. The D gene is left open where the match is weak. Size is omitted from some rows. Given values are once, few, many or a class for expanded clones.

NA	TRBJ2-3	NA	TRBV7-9	TGTGCCAGCAGCCCCCGGACAGAGACAGATACGCAGTATTTT	CASSPRTETDTQYF
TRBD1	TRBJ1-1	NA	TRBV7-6	TGTGCCAGCAGCCAGGGACAGGGAATGGGCACTGAAGCTTTCTTT	CASSQGQGMGTEAFF
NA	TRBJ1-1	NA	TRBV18	TGTGCCAGCTCACCCCAGGGAAACACTGAAGCTTTCTTT	CASSPQGNTEAFF
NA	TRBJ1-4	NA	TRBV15	TGTGCCACCACCGCTAGGGGAAGGGAAAAACTGTTTTTT	CATTARGREKLFF
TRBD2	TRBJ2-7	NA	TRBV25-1	TGTGCCAGCAGTGCCGCCCTCGGAGCGGGGTCCTCCTACGAGCAGTACTTC	CASSAALGAGSSYEQYF
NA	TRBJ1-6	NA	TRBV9	TGTGCCAGCAGCGTGGGACACAGCTCCTATAATTCACCCCTCCACTTT	CASSVGHSSYNSPLHF
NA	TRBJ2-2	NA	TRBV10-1	TGCGCCAGCAGTGAGACACCGAACACCGGGGAGCTGTTTTTT	CASSETPNTGELFF
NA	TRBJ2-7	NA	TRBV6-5	TGTGCCAGCAGTTACTCGAGGGCGGGCTCCTACGAGCAGTACTTC	CASSYSRAGSYEQYF
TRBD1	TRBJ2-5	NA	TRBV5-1	TGCGCCAGCAGCTTACAGGGGGCTAACCAAGAGACCCAGTACTTC	CASSLQGANQETQYF
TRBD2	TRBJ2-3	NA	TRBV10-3	TGTGCCATCAGCGTTACTAGCGGGGGGGCCCGTACGCAGTATTTT	CAISVTSGGARTQYF
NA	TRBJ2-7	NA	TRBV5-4	TGTGCCAGCAGCTTGGAACAGAACTCCTACGAGCAGTACTTC	CASSLEQNSYEQYF
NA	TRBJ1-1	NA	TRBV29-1	TGCAGCGTCGGACGGGAAAACACTGAAGCTTTCTTT	CSVGRENTEAFF
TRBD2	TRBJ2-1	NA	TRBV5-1	TGCGCCAGCAGCTTGAGTACTAGCGGGGGGGCCGACAATGAGCAGTTCTTC	CASSLSTSGGADNEQFF
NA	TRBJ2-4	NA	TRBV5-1	TGCGCCAGCAGCTTGGATACAGGTGGGGGGATTCAGTACTTC	CASSLDTGGGIQYF
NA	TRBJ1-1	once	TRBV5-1	TGCGCCAGCAGCTTGGGGGACACCTACACTGAAGCTTTCTTT	CASSLGDTYTEAFF
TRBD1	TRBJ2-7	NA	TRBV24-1	TGTGCCACCAGTGTCACCGGGGACAGGGGTGGCGAGCAGTACTTC	CATSVTGDRGGEQYF
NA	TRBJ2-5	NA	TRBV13	TGTGCCAGCAGCCCCAACAGGGCGGAGACCCAGTACTTC	CASSPNRAETQYF
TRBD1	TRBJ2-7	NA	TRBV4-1	TGCGCCAGCAGCTTCAGGGGGAGCTCCTACGAGCAGTACTTC	CASSFRGSSYEQYF
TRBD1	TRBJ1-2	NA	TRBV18	TGTGCCAGCTCACCATTAACCGCTGGGACAGGGATGTTAGTCGACGGCTACACCTTC	CASSPLTAGTGMLVDGYTF
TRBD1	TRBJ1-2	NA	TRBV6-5	TGTGCCAGCAGTCCTCAGGGGGCAGATGGCTACACCTTC	CASSPQGADGYTF
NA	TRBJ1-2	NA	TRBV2	TGTGCCAGCACGGCGTCTGGGGCTTCCTATGGCTACACCTTC	CASTASGASYGYTF
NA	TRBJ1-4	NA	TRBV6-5	TGTGCCAGCAGTCGGACTAATGAAAAACTGTTTTTT	CASSRTNEKLFF
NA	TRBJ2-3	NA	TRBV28	TGTGCCAGCAGACCGTCAACAGGACGGACAGATACGCAGTATTTT	CASRPSTGRTDTQYF
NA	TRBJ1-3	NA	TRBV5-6	TGTGCCAGCAGCTTACGGGAGGCGGGAAACACCATATATTTT	CASSLREAGNTIYF
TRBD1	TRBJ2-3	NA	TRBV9	TGTGCCAGCACCCCGGGACAGGGCGCAGATACGCAGTATTTT	CASTPGQGADTQYF
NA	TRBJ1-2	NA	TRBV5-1	TGCGCCAGCAGCTTGACAGAGACCTATGGCTACACCTTC	CASSLTETYGYTF
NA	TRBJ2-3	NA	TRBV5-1	TGCGCCAGCAGCTCCCGGGGTAGCACAGATACGCAGTATTTT	CASSSRGSTDTQYF
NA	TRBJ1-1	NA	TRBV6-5	TGTGCCAGCAACAAGGGAGGGTCGGGAGACACTGAAGCTTTCTTT	CASNKGGSGDTEAFF
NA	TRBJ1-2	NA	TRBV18	TGTGCCAGCTCACCAGAAGCGGGTGGCTACACCTTC	CASSPEAGGYTF
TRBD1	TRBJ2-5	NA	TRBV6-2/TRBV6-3	TGTGCCAGCAGTAACCCCGGGACAGGGGGCTTCAGGGAGACCCAGTACTTC	CASSNPGTGGFRETQYF
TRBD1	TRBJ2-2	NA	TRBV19	TGTGCCAGTGGGCTCGGACAGGGGGTCGGGGAGCTGTTTTTT	CASGLGQGVGELFF
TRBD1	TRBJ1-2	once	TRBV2	TGTGCCAGCAGTGTCGGCAGGGGGCAGGGCTACACCTTC	CASSVGRGQGYTF
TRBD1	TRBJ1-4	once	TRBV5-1	TGCGCCAGCAGCCGGCGGACAGGGTTGGGTGAAAAACTGTTTTTT	CASSRRTGLGEKLFF
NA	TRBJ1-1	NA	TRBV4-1	TGCGCCAGCAGCCAAGATATCGAAGCTTTCTTT	CASSQDIEAFF
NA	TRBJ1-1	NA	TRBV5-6	TGTGCCAGCAGCTGGATTGGGCAGATGAACACTGAAGCTTTCTTT	CASSWIGQMNTEAFF
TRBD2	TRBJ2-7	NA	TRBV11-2	TGTGCCAGCAGCTTCGGGGGGGGTAGTTACGAGCAGTACTTC	CASSFGGGSYEQYF
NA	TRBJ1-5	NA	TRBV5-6	TGTGCCAGCAGCTTGTGGGTGAGGAGGAGAGACCAGCATTTT	CASSLWVRRRDQHF
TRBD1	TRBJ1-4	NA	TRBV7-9	TGTGCCAGCAGCCTTCAGGGGGCGCTTGAAAAACTGTTTTTT	CASSLQGALEKLFF
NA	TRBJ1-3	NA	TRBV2	TGTGCCAGCGAACAGGGAAGCTCTGGAAACACCATATATTTT	CASEQGSSGNTIYF
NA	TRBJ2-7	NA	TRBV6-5	TGTGCCAGCAGTTACTATACAGGTATCCCCTACGAGCAGTACTTC	CASSYYTGIPYEQYF
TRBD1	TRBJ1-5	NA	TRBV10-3	TGTGCCATCAGTGACACAGGGGATCAGCCCCAGCATTTT	CAISDTGDQPQHF
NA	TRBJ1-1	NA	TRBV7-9	TGTGCCAGCAGCTTAATTCGGAGTGAAGCTTTCTTT	CASSLIRSEAFF
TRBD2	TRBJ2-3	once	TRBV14	TGTGCCAGCAGCCAAATCTTAGGGACTAGCGGCGGCACAGATACGCAGTATTTT	CASSQILGTSGGTDTQYF
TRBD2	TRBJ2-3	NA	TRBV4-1	TGCGCCAGCAGCCCCGCGGGGGGCCTGCAGTATTTT	CASSPAGGLQYF
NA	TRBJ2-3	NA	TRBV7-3	TGTGCCAGCAGCTTAGTTAGCGGACGCACAGATACGCAGTATTTT	CASSLVSGRTDTQYF
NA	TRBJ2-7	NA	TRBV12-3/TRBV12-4	TGTGCCAGCAGTTTTGCACAGACCTACGAGCAGTACTTC	CASSFAQTYEQYF
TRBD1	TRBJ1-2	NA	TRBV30	TGTGCCTGGAAAGGACAGGCAGGTGGCTACACCTTC	CAWKGQAGGYTF
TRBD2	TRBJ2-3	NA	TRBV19	TGTGCCAGTAGGGGGGGAACAGGACTAGCGGTACGCACAGATACGCAGTATTTT	CASRGGTGLAVRTDTQYF